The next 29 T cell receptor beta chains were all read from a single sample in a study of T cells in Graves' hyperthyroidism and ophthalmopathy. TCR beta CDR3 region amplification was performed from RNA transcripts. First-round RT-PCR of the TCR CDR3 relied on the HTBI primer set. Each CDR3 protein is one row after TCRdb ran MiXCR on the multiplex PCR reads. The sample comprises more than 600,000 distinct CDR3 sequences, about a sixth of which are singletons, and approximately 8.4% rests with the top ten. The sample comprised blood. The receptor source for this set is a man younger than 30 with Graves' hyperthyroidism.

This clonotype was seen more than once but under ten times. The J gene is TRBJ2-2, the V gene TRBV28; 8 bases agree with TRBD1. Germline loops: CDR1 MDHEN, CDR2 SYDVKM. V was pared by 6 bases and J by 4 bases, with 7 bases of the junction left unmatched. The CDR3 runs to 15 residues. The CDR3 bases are TGTGCCAGCAGCTGGACAGGGTGGAGCACCGGGGAGCTGTTTTTT. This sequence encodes CASSWTGWSTGELFF. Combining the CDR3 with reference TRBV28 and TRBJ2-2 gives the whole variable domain DVKVTQSSRYLVKRTGEKVFLECVQDMDHENMFWYRQDPGLGLRLIYFSYDVKMKEKGDIPEGYSVSREKKERFSLILESASTNQTSMYLCASSWTGWSTGELFFGEGSRLTVL.

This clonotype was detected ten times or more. As DNA, the CDR3 is TGTGCCAGCAGTTACACCCTCAGGGCCGAGCAGTACTTC. Protein: CASSYTLRAEQYF. V gene TRBV6-6 combines with J gene TRBJ2-7; D possibly corresponds to TRBD1 (5 bases). Trimming cost V 2 bases and J 6 bases, with 11 bases left between them. Germline values: CDR1 MNHNY, CDR2 SVGAGI (reference sequence). The CDR3 is 13 residues long.

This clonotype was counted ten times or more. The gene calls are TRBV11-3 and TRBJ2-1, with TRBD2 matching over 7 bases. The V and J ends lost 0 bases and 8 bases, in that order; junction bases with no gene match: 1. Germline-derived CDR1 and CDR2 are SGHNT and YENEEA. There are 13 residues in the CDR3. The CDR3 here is CASSLEGRDEQFF. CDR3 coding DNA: TGTGCCAGCAGCTTAGAAGGGAGGGATGAGCAGTTCTTC.

This chain's CDR3 is CASSDPGRYNQPQHF. CDR3 bases: TGTGCCAGCAGTGACCCGGGACGTTACAATCAGCCCCAGCATTTT. The chain joins TRBV6-4 to TRBJ1-5; D is possibly TRBD1 (5 bases). Germline CDR1 and CDR2: MRHNA and SNTAGT. CDR3 length: 15 residues. V dropped 2 bases and J dropped 3 bases, with 11 bases sitting between them.

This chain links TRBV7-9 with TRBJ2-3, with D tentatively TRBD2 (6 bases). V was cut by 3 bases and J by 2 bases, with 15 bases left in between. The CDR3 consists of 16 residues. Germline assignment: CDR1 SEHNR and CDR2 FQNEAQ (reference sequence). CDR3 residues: CASSFRTGSPTDTQYF. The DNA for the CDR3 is TGTGCCAGCAGCTTCCGTACCGGGAGCCCCACAGATACGCAGTATTTT.

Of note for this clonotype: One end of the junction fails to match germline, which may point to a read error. The CDR3 here is CANSPFGSSWVEQYF. CDR3 nucleotides: TGTGCCAACAGCCCCTTCGGGAGCAGTTGGGTCGAGCAGTACTTC. The chain recombines TRBV9 with TRBJ2-7, with a possible D match to TRBD2 (6 bases). The CDR3 has 15 amino acids. Per the germline V gene, CDR1 is SGDLS and CDR2 is YYNGEE.

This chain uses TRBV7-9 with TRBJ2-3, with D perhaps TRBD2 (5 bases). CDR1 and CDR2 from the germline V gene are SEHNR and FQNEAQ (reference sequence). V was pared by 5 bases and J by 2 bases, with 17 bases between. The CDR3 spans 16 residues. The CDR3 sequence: CASSLARGSNTDTQYF. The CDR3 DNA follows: TGTGCCAGCAGCCTGGCGCGAGGGTCGAACACAGATACGCAGTATTTT.

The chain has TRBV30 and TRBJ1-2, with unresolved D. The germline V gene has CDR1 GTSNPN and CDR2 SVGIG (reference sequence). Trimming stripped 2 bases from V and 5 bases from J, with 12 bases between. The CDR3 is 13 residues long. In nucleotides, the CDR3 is TGTGCCTGGAGTTGGCCAATAGGTTATGGCTACACCTTC. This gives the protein CAWSWPIGYGYTF.

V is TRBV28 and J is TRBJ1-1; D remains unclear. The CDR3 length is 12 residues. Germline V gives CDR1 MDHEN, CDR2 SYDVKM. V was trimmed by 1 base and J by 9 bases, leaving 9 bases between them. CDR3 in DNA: TGTGCCAGCAGTTTATCTCGCGGGAAAGCTTTCTTT. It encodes CASSLSRGKAFF.

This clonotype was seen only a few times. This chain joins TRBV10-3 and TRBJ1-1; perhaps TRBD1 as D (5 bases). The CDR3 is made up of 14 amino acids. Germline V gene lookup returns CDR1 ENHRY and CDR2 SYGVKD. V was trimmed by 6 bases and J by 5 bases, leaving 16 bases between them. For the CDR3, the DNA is TGTGCCATCAGCCAGACTCCGGAGGGGACTGAAGCTTTCTTT. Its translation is CAISQTPEGTEAFF.

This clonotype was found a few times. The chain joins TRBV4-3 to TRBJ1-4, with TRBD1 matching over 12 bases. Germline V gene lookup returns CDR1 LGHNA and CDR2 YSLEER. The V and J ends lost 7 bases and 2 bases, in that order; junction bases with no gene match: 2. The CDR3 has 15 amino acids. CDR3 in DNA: TGCGCCAGCAAGGGACAGGGGGCGACTAATGAAAAACTGTTTTTT. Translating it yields CASKGQGATNEKLFF.

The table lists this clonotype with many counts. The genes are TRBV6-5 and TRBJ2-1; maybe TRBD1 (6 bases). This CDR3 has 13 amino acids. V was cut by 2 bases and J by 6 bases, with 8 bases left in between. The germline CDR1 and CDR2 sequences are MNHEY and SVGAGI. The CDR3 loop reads CASSYVRGNEQFF. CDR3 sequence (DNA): TGTGCCAGCAGTTACGTCAGGGGCAATGAGCAGTTCTTC.

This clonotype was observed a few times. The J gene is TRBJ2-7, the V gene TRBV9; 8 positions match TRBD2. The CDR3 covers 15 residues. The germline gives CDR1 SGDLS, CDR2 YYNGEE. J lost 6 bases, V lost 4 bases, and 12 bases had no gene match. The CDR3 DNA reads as TGTGCCAGCAGCTCCGTAGTGACTAGCGAGGGCGAGCAGTACTTC. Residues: CASSSVVTSEGEQYF.

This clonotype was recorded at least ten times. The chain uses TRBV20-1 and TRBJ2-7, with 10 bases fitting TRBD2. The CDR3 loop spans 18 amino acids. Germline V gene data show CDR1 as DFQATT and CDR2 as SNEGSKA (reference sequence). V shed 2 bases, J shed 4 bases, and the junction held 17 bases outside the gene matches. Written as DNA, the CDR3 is TGCAGTGCTAGATCCCCTAGCGGGAGAGGGGCCTCGGGGTACGAGCAGTACTTC. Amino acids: CSARSPSGRGASGYEQYF.

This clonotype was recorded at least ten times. CDR3 DNA sequence: TGTGCCAGCAGTGTGCCTAGCGGGACCTACGAGCAGTACTTC. Translating it yields CASSVPSGTYEQYF. V usage is TRBV2 and J usage is TRBJ2-7; the match to TRBD2 covers 9 bases. Unmatched junction bases numbered 3, after V lost 4 bases and J lost 2 bases. The CDR3 consists of 14 residues. Per the germline V gene, CDR1 is SNHLY and CDR2 is FYNNEI.

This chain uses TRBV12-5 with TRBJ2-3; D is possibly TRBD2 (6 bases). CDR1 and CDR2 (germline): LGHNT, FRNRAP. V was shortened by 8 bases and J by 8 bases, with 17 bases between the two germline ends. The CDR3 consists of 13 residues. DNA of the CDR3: TGTGCTAGTTTGGATGGCGGGATGGGTACGCAGTATTTT. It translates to CASLDGGMGTQYF.

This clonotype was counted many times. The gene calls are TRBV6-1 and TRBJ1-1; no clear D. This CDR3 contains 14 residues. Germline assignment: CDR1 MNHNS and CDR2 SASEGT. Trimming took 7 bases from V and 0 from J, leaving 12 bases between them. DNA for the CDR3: TGTGCCAGCAAGATCTCAGTAGTGAACACTGAAGCTTTCTTT. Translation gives CASKISVVNTEAFF.

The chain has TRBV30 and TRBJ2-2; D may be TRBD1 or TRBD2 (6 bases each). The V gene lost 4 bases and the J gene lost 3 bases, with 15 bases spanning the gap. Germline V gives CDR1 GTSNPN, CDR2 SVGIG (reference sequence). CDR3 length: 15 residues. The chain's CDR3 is CAWTRGLGDTGELFF. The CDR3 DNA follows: TGTGCCTGGACCCGGGGGCTGGGTGACACCGGGGAGCTGTTTTTT.

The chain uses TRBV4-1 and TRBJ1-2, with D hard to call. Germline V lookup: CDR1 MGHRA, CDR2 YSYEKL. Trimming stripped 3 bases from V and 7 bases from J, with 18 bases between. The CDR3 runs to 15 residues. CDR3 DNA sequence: TGCGCCAGCAGCCAGGTAGCCGATGAACTGGGTGGCTACACCTTC. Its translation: CASSQVADELGGYTF.

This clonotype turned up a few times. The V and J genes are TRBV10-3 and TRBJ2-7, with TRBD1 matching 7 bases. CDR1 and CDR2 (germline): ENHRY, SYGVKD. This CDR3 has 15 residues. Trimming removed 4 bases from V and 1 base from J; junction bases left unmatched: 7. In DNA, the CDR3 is TGTGCCATCAGTGGGGCGACAGGGCCTTCCTACGAGCAGTACTTC. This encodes CAISGATGPSYEQYF.

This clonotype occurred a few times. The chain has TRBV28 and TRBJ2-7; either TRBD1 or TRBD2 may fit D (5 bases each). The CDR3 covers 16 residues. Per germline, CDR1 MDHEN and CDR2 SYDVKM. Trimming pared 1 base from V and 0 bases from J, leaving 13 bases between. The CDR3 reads CASSLLAQGASYEQYF. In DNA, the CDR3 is TGTGCCAGCAGTTTATTGGCGCAGGGAGCCTCCTACGAGCAGTACTTC.

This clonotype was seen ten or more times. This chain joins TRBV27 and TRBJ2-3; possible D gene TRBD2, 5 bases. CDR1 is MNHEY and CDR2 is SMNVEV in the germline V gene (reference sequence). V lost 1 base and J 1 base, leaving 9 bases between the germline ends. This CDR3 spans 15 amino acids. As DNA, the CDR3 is TGTGCCAGCAGTTTATGGGCGGGTCGCACAGATACGCAGTATTTT. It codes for CASSLWAGRTDTQYF.

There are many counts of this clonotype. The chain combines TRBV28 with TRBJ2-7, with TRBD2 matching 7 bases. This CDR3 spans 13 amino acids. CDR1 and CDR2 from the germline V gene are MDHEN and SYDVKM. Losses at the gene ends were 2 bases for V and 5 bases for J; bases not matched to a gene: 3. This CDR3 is CASSLTSAHEQYF. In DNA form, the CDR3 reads TGTGCCAGCAGTTTAACTAGCGCCCACGAGCAGTACTTC.

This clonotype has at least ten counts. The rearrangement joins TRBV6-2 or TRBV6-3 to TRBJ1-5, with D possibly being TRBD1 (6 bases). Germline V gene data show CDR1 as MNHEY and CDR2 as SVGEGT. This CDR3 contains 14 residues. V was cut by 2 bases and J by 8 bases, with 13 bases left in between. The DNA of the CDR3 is TGTGCCAGCAGTTACCAGGGCAGGGGTGAGCCCCAGCATTTT. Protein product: CASSYQGRGEPQHF.

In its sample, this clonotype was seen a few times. The CDR3 bases are TGTGCCAGCAGTTTTGGGGGTAAAGGGGCCAACGTCCTGACTTTC. Protein sequence: CASSFGGKGANVLTF. The chain couples TRBV28 to TRBJ2-6, with D perhaps given as TRBD1 or TRBD2 (5 bases each). CDR1 is MDHEN and CDR2 is SYDVKM in the germline V gene. Trimming pared 3 bases from V and 4 bases from J, leaving 10 bases between. The CDR3 spans 15 residues.

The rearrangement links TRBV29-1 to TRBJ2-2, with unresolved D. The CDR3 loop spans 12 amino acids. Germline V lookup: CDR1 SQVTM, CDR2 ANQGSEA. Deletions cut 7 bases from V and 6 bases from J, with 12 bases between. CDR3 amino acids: CSAVGPAGELFF. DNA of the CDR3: TGCAGCGCCGTCGGACCCGCCGGGGAGCTGTTTTTT.

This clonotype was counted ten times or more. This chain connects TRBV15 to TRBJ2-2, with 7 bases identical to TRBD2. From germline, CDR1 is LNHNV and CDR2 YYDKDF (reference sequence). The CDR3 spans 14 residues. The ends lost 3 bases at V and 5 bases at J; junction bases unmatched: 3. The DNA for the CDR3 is TGTGCCACCAGCAGGGATAGCGGGACCGGGGAGCTGTTTTTT. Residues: CATSRDSGTGELFF.

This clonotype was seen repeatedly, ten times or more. The CDR3 DNA is TGTGCCAGCAGCTTGGGCCTGGACCACCAAGAGACCCAGTACTTC. The encoded protein is CASSLGLDHQETQYF. The chain links TRBV7-7 to TRBJ2-5; D remains ambiguous. This CDR3 region has 15 residues. Trimming pared 3 bases from V and 0 bases from J, leaving 11 bases between. Per germline, CDR1 SSHAT and CDR2 FNYEAQ (reference sequence).

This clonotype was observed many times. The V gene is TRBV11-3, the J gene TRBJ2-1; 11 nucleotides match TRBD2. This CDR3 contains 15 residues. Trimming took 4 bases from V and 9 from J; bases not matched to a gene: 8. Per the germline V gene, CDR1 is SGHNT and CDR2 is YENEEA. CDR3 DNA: TGTGCCAGCAGCTCACTGACTAGCGGGACTGGTGAGCAGTTCTTC. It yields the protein CASSSLTSGTGEQFF.